This T cell receptor (beta chain) was obtained from a study of T cells after yellow fever vaccination. Study-level findings and limits: Post-booster repertoires contained most primary-vaccination clones again (about 96% CD4, approximately 88% CD8). Researchers report a weaker secondary response that nonetheless peaked faster, day 5 versus 15. Within FACS-sorted repertoires, abundant clonotypes contaminating from the bulk population could be present.

Germline V gene sequence: CDR1 SGHDT, CDR2 YYEEEE. The CDR3 runs to 18 residues. J lost 5 bases, V lost 1 base, and 12 bases had no gene match. This clonotype appeared a few times. Its specificity is not known. TCRdb redid the calling of the 5' RACE reads with MiXCR, one entry per CDR3 protein. The repertoire holds hundreds of thousands of distinct CDR3 sequences, with 15% to 20% as singletons. Here the sequenced sample was PBMCs, taken 15 days after the yellow fever booster vaccination. The sequence derives from a man under 40 who received the YFV17D yellow fever vaccine. V and J are TRBV5-6 and TRBJ2-1; 10 bases match TRBD2. The CDR3 DNA follows: TGTGCCAGCAGCTTGATCACTAGCGGGGCCGAGCGGCACAATGAGCAGTTCTTC. Its translation: CASSLITSGAERHNEQFF.